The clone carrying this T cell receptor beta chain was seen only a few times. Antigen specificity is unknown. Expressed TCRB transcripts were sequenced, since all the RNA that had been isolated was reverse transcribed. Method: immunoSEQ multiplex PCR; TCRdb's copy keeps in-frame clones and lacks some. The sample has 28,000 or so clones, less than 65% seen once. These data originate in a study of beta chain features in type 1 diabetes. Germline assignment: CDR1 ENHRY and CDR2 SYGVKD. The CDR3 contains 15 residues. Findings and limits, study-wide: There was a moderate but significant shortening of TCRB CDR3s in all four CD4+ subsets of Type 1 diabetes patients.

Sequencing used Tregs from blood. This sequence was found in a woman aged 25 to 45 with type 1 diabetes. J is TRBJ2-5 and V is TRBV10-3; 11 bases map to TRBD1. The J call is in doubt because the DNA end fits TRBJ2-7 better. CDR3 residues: CAISVGQGANYEQYF. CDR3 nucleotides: TGTGCCATCAGTGTAGGACAGGGGGCAAATTACGAGCAGTACTTC.